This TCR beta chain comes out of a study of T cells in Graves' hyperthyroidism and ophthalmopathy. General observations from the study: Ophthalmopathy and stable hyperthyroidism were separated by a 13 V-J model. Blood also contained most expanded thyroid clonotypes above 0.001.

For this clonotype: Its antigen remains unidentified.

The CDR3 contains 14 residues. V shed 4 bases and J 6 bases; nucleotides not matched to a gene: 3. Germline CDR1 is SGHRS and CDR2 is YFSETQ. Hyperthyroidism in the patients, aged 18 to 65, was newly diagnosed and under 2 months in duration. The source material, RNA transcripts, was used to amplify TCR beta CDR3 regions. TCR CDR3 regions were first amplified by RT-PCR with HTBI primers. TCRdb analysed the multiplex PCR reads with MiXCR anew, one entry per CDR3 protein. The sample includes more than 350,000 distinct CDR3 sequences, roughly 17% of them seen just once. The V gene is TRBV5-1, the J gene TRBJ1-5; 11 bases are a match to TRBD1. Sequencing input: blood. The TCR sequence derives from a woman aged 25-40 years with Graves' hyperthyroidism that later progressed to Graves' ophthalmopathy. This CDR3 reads CASSEGTGGQPQHF. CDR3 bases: TGCGCCAGCAGCGAAGGGACAGGGGGTCAGCCCCAGCATTTT.